This is a list of T cell receptor beta chains from one sample in a study of vaccination and CD4 T cells after COVID-19. TCRdb reanalysed the PCR reads using MiXCR and keeps one entry per CDR3 protein. The sample holds roughly 12,000 distinct CDR3 sequences; 45% to 75% are singletons and the top ten take more than 9.5%. These TCRs' antigens remain unknown. Source material: CD4+ T cells from blood, cultured in vitro. These TCRs come from a human donor who had recovered from COVID-19. Each CDR3 is given with its conserved first and last residue. Each record gives: clone size, D gene, V gene, J gene, CDR3 DNA, CDR3 protein. D genes are given only for firm matches. A row's size may be missing; if present it is once, few, many or a size class.

clone_size: -; d_call: -; v_call: TRBV15; j_call: TRBJ1-1; cdr3_nt: TGTGCCACCAGCAGAGACCCGGGGGGGGGGATTATGAACACTGAAGCTTTCTTT; cdr3_aa: CATSRDPGGGIMNTEAFF
clone_size: -; d_call: -; v_call: TRBV10-1; j_call: TRBJ1-6; cdr3_nt: TGCGCCAGCAGTGATCTCCGCAATTCACCCCTCCACTTT; cdr3_aa: CASSDLRNSPLHF
clone_size: -; d_call: TRBD2; v_call: TRBV6-1; j_call: TRBJ2-3; cdr3_nt: TGTGCCAGCAGTATGCGTAGCGGGAGTAAAACAGATACGCAGTATTTT; cdr3_aa: CASSMRSGSKTDTQYF
clone_size: -; d_call: -; v_call: TRBV27; j_call: TRBJ2-3; cdr3_nt: TGTGCCAGCAGTCACCAGGGCACAGATACGCAGTATTTT; cdr3_aa: CASSHQGTDTQYF
clone_size: -; d_call: -; v_call: TRBV7-3; j_call: TRBJ2-3; cdr3_nt: TGTGCCAGCAGCTTATACGGGAGCACAGATACGCAGTATTTT; cdr3_aa: CASSLYGSTDTQYF
clone_size: -; d_call: -; v_call: TRBV6-1; j_call: TRBJ2-4; cdr3_nt: TGTGCCACTCAACCGAGGACTGTCAAAAACATTCAGTACTTC; cdr3_aa: CATQPRTVKNIQYF
clone_size: -; d_call: -; v_call: TRBV20-1; j_call: TRBJ2-3; cdr3_nt: TGCAGTCAAGCGTTGGGCGGGGACACAGATACGCAGTATTTT; cdr3_aa: CSQALGGDTDTQYF
clone_size: few; d_call: -; v_call: TRBV20-1; j_call: TRBJ1-5; cdr3_nt: TGCAGTGCTAGAGTACAGGGCAATCAGCCCCAGCATTTT; cdr3_aa: CSARVQGNQPQHF
clone_size: -; d_call: -; v_call: TRBV23-1; j_call: TRBJ1-6; cdr3_nt: TGCGCCAGCACTCTCAACAGCTCTTCACAGGGCCTAAATTCACCCCTCCACTTT; cdr3_aa: CASTLNSSSQGLNSPLHF
clone_size: -; d_call: -; v_call: TRBV20-1; j_call: TRBJ2-1; cdr3_nt: TGCAGTGCTAGAGCGCGCATAAATGAGCAGTTCTTC; cdr3_aa: CSARARINEQFF
clone_size: -; d_call: -; v_call: TRBV6-2/TRBV6-3; j_call: TRBJ2-1; cdr3_nt: TGTGCCAGCAGCGATATCTACACCGGTGAGCAGTTCTTC; cdr3_aa: CASSDIYTGEQFF
clone_size: -; d_call: -; v_call: TRBV7-2; j_call: TRBJ2-3; cdr3_nt: TGTGCCAGCAGCTTAGAGGCCGGGACAACAAGCACAGATACGCAGTATTTT; cdr3_aa: CASSLEAGTTSTDTQYF
clone_size: -; d_call: TRBD2; v_call: TRBV6-5; j_call: TRBJ2-7; cdr3_nt: TGTGCCAGCAGTTTTACGGGAGGCCTTACCTACGAGCAGTACTTC; cdr3_aa: CASSFTGGLTYEQYF
clone_size: -; d_call: -; v_call: TRBV19; j_call: TRBJ1-5; cdr3_nt: TGTGCCAGTAGTTCCCGGAGTTTAGCCCAGCCCCAGCATTTT; cdr3_aa: CASSSRSLAQPQHF
clone_size: once; d_call: TRBD2; v_call: TRBV7-2; j_call: TRBJ2-7; cdr3_nt: TGTGCCAGCAGCTTTCTAGCGGGAGAAAGCGAGCAGTACTTC; cdr3_aa: CASSFLAGESEQYF
clone_size: -; d_call: -; v_call: TRBV18; j_call: TRBJ1-6; cdr3_nt: TGTGCCAGCTCACCACGTGGACAGAGCCCATCAGGATCTAATTCACCCCTCCACTTT; cdr3_aa: CASSPRGQSPSGSNSPLHF
clone_size: -; d_call: -; v_call: TRBV10-1; j_call: TRBJ2-2; cdr3_nt: TGCGCCAGCAGTGACCACACCGGGGAGCTGTTTTTT; cdr3_aa: CASSDHTGELFF
clone_size: few; d_call: TRBD1; v_call: TRBV7-2; j_call: TRBJ1-5; cdr3_nt: TGTGCCAGCAGCTTATCACAGGGGGGAGGCAGTCAGCCCCAGCATTTT; cdr3_aa: CASSLSQGGGSQPQHF
clone_size: -; d_call: TRBD1; v_call: TRBV20-1; j_call: TRBJ2-3; cdr3_nt: TGCAGTGCTAGATTAGGGGGCGCGGATACGCAGTATTTT; cdr3_aa: CSARLGGADTQYF
clone_size: -; d_call: TRBD1; v_call: TRBV24-1; j_call: TRBJ2-7; cdr3_nt: TGTGCCACCAGTGACGGTCAGGGGGTCCACGAGCAGTACTTC; cdr3_aa: CATSDGQGVHEQYF
clone_size: -; d_call: TRBD1; v_call: TRBV4-2; j_call: TRBJ2-5; cdr3_nt: TGTGCCAGCAGCTTGGACAGGTGGAGAGAGACCCAGTACTTC; cdr3_aa: CASSLDRWRETQYF
clone_size: -; d_call: -; v_call: TRBV21-1; j_call: TRBJ2-7; cdr3_nt: TGTGCCAGCAGCAGCGAAAGGCGGCAGCTCTACGAGCAGTACTTC; cdr3_aa: CASSSERRQLYEQYF
clone_size: -; d_call: -; v_call: TRBV5-3; j_call: TRBJ2-5; cdr3_nt: TGTGCCAGAAGCTTGGCAAGGGAGGTCCCCCGGGAGACCCAGTACTTC; cdr3_aa: CARSLAREVPRETQYF
clone_size: -; d_call: TRBD1; v_call: TRBV19; j_call: TRBJ2-2; cdr3_nt: TGTGCCAGTAGTGACAGGGGACTTTCCGGGGAGCTGTTTTTT; cdr3_aa: CASSDRGLSGELFF
clone_size: -; d_call: -; v_call: TRBV6-1; j_call: TRBJ1-2; cdr3_nt: TGTGCCAGCAGTGCCAAAGGGTGGGATCACTATGGCTACACCTTC; cdr3_aa: CASSAKGWDHYGYTF
clone_size: -; d_call: TRBD2; v_call: TRBV24-1; j_call: TRBJ2-5; cdr3_nt: TGTGCCACCAGTGATTCCGGGACTAGCGGGTCCCAAGCCCAGTACTTC; cdr3_aa: CATSDSGTSGSQAQYF
clone_size: few; d_call: -; v_call: TRBV20-1; j_call: TRBJ1-5; cdr3_nt: TGCAGTGCTAGAGATGGGGGGGGCCAGCCCCAGCATTTT; cdr3_aa: CSARDGGGQPQHF
clone_size: -; d_call: -; v_call: TRBV7-9; j_call: TRBJ1-1; cdr3_nt: TGTGCCAGCAGCTCTGAATCGAACACTGAAGCTTTCTTT; cdr3_aa: CASSSESNTEAFF
clone_size: few; d_call: TRBD2; v_call: TRBV6-4; j_call: TRBJ2-3; cdr3_nt: TGTGCCAGCAGTGGGGTAGCGGGAGGCACAGATACGCAGTATTTT; cdr3_aa: CASSGVAGGTDTQYF
clone_size: -; d_call: TRBD2; v_call: TRBV28; j_call: TRBJ2-2; cdr3_nt: TGTGCCAGCAGTAACCTCGAGCGGGAGTTGAGCGGGGAGCTGTTTTTT; cdr3_aa: CASSNLERELSGELFF
clone_size: few; d_call: -; v_call: TRBV6-2/TRBV6-3; j_call: TRBJ2-2; cdr3_nt: TGTGCCAGCAGTGTCTCGTTTCTCACCGGGGAGCTGTTTTTT; cdr3_aa: CASSVSFLTGELFF
clone_size: -; d_call: -; v_call: TRBV10-3; j_call: TRBJ1-5; cdr3_nt: TGTGCCATCAGTAGGGGGGGCCAGCCCCAGCATTTT; cdr3_aa: CAISRGGQPQHF
clone_size: few; d_call: -; v_call: TRBV7-3; j_call: TRBJ2-7; cdr3_nt: TGTGCCAGCAGCTACTACGAGCAGTACTTC; cdr3_aa: CASSYYEQYF
clone_size: large; d_call: -; v_call: TRBV20-1; j_call: TRBJ1-5; cdr3_nt: TGCAGTGTCCCCTTCCGGGGGGGGGGCGATATCAATCAGCCCCAGCATTTT; cdr3_aa: CSVPFRGGGDINQPQHF
clone_size: -; d_call: -; v_call: TRBV7-5; j_call: TRBJ1-4; cdr3_nt: -; cdr3_aa: CISVPEAPPGYHEKLFF
clone_size: few; d_call: -; v_call: TRBV7-6; j_call: TRBJ1-1; cdr3_nt: TGTGCCAGCAGCTTAGGACGGGGTGACACTGAAGCTTTCTTT; cdr3_aa: CASSLGRGDTEAFF
clone_size: -; d_call: TRBD1; v_call: TRBV3-1; j_call: TRBJ1-5; cdr3_nt: TGTGCCAGCAGCCATCAGGGGGCGGTTGGAAATCAGCCCCAGCATTTT; cdr3_aa: CASSHQGAVGNQPQHF
clone_size: -; d_call: -; v_call: TRBV14; j_call: TRBJ2-7; cdr3_nt: TGTGCCAGCAGCCAGGCCACAGGGAGGAGCTCCTACGAGCAGTACTTC; cdr3_aa: CASSQATGRSSYEQYF
clone_size: once; d_call: -; v_call: TRBV6-2/TRBV6-3; j_call: TRBJ2-7; cdr3_nt: TGTGTCAGTCGTCAGAGTGGGGGCTACGAGCAGTACTTC; cdr3_aa: CVSRQSGGYEQYF
clone_size: -; d_call: -; v_call: TRBV24-1; j_call: TRBJ2-2; cdr3_nt: TGTGCCACCGCCTCCGCTTCGGGCACCGGGGAGCTGTTTTTT; cdr3_aa: CATASASGTGELFF
clone_size: -; d_call: TRBD1; v_call: TRBV19; j_call: TRBJ1-6; cdr3_nt: TGTGCCAGTAGTATACAGGGGGCTCGATCACCCCTCCACTTT; cdr3_aa: CASSIQGARSPLHF
clone_size: -; d_call: -; v_call: TRBV21-1; j_call: TRBJ2-7; cdr3_nt: TGTGCCAGCAGCATCCCCCCAACCGGGACAGAATCCTACGAGCAGTACTTC; cdr3_aa: CASSIPPTGTESYEQYF
clone_size: few; d_call: -; v_call: TRBV10-3; j_call: TRBJ1-2; cdr3_nt: TGTGCCATCAGTGAGTCACAGGGAACGGGCTACACCTTC; cdr3_aa: CAISESQGTGYTF
clone_size: -; d_call: -; v_call: TRBV27; j_call: TRBJ2-2; cdr3_nt: TGTGCCAGCAGTTTCTCCGGGGAGCTGTTTTTT; cdr3_aa: CASSFSGELFF
clone_size: -; d_call: -; v_call: TRBV7-9; j_call: TRBJ2-2; cdr3_nt: TGTGCCAGCAGCTTAGCCTCCACCGGGGAGCTGTTTTTT; cdr3_aa: CASSLASTGELFF
clone_size: few; d_call: TRBD1; v_call: TRBV20-1; j_call: TRBJ1-2; cdr3_nt: TGCAGTGCTACCGGGACAGGGACCTATGGCTACACCTTC; cdr3_aa: CSATGTGTYGYTF